This record concerns one T cell receptor beta chain sequence. The entry originates in a study of shared T cell receptors in the human thymus. The CDR3 consists of 16 residues. Germline loops: CDR1 LGHNA, CDR2 YSLEER. V shed 4 bases and J 7 bases; nucleotides not matched to a gene: 14. Data came from immunoSEQ multiplex PCR; TCRdb stores just in-frame clones and leaves some out. The table shows 600,000 or so clones, with 80% to 90% occurring only once. This sample also belongs to another study, concerning human thymus T cells. Per that study: Donor material was obtained from healthy Finnish infants undergoing corrective surgery for congenital heart defects. Obtained as resections during corrective heart surgery, the thymus tissue was then studied. Among thymic and blood repertoires, usage of V and J genes appeared biased. Related research has reported that thymic repertoires overlap highly among unrelated individuals.

This receptor was taken from a boy under three years old with a congenital heart defect. Sequencing was done on a sample of thymocytes. This chain links TRBV4-3 with TRBJ2-3, with 7 nucleotides matching TRBD1. Here the CDR3 DNA reads TGCGCCAGCAGCCCAAACGAGACAGGGCCCTACTATACGCAGTATTTT. It specifies CASSPNETGPYYTQYF.